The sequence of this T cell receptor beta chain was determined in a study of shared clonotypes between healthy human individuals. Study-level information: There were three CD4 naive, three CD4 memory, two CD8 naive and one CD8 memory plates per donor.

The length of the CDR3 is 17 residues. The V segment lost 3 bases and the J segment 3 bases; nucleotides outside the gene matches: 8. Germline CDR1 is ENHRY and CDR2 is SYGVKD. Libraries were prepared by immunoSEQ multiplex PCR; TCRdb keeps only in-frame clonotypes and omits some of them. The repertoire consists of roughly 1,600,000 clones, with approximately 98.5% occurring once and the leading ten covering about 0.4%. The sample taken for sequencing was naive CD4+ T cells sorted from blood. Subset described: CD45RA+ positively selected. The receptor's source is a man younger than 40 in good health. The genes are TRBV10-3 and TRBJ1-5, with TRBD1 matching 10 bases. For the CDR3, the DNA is TGTGCCATCAGTGACGCCGGGACAGGGGTAGCCAATCAGCCCCAGCATTTT. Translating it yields CAISDAGTGVANQPQHF.